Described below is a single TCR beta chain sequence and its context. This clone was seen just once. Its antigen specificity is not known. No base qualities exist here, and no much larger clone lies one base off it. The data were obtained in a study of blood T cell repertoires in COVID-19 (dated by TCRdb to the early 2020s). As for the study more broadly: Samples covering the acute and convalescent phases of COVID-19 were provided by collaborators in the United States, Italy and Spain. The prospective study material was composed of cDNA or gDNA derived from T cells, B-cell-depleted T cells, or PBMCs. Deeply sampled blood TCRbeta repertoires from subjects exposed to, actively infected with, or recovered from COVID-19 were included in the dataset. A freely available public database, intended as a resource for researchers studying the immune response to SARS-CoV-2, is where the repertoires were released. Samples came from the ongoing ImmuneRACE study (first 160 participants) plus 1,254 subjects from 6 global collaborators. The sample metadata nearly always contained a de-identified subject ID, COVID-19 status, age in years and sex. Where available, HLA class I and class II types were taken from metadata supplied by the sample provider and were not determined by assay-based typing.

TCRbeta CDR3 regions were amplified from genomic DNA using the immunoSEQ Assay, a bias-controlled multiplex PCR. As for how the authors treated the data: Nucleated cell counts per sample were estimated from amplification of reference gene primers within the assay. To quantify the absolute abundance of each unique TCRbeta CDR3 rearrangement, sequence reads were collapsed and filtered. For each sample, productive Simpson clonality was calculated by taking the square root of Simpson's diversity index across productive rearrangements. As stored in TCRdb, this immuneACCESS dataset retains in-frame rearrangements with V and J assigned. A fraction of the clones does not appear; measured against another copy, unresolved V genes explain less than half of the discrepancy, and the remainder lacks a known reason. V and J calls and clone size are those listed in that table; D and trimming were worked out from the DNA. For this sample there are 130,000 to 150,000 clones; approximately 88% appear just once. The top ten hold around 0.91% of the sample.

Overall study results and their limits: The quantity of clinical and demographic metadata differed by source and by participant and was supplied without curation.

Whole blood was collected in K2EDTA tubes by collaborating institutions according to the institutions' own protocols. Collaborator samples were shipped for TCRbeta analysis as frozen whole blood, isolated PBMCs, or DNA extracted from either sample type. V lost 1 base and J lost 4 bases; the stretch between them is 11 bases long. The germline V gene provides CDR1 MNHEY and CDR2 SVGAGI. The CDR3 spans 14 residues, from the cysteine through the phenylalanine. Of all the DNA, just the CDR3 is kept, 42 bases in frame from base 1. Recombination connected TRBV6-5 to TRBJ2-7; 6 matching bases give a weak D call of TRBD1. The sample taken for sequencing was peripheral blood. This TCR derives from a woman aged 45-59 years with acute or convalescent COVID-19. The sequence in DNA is TGTGCCAGCAGTTACTACGCACAGGGATACGAGCAGTACTTC. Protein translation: CASSYYAQGYEQYF.